This entry lists 17 T cell receptor beta chains sequenced from one sample in a study of technical replicates of blood from a handful of donors. The data were produced by immunoSEQ multiplex PCR, yet TCRdb's version contains in-frame clones alone and is incomplete. The top ten hold approximately 3.9% of the sample, which has 50,000 or so clones, 80% to 95% seen once. The sequencing input was PBMCs. The receptors stem from a human donor in good health. Some clones in this sample may be carry-over from other donors' samples.

The V and J genes are TRBV4-1 and TRBJ2-1; 12 nucleotides match TRBD2. Germline CDR1 is MGHRA and CDR2 is YSYEKL. This CDR3 contains 18 residues. With V trimmed by 6 bases and J by 8 bases, 17 bases remained unmatched. CDR3 in DNA: TGCGCCAGCAGAACAAGCCGACTAGCGGGGGAGGATTCACATGAGCAGTTCTTC. Translated: CASRTSRLAGEDSHEQFF.

In nucleotides, the CDR3 is TGTGCCAGCAGCTTTCAGGGGGGCGCGAACACTGAAGCTTTCTTT. Amino acids: CASSFQGGANTEAFF. The chain has TRBV7-2 and TRBJ1-1; TRBD1 matches at 7 bases. CDR1 is SGHTA and CDR2 is FQGNSA in the germline V gene. The CDR3 runs 15 residues. V lost 3 bases, J lost 1 base, and 5 bases stayed unmatched. Full variable domain (rest looked up from reference TRBV7-2 and TRBJ1-1): GAGVSQSPSNKVTEKGKDVELRCDPISGHTALYWYRQSLGQGLEFLIYFQGNSAPDKSGLPSDRFSAERTGGSVSTLTIQRTQQEDSAVYLCASSFQGGANTEAFFGQGTRLTVV.

The rearrangement uses TRBV7-6 and TRBJ2-7; 7 nucleotides match TRBD2. CDR1 SGHVS and CDR2 FNYEAQ come from the germline V gene. The CDR3 contains 13 residues. V shed 4 bases, J shed 3 bases, and the junction held 3 bases outside the gene matches. Here the CDR3 reads CASSSGGDYEQYF. In nucleotides, the CDR3 is TGTGCCAGCAGCTCGGGGGGAGACTACGAGCAGTACTTC.

The chain is built from TRBV7-9 and TRBJ1-1; the D gene is possibly TRBD1 (5 bases). Germline V gives CDR1 SEHNR, CDR2 FQNEAQ (reference sequence). The CDR3 covers 13 residues. V lost 6 bases and J 1 base, leaving 9 bases between the germline ends. CDR3 amino acids: CASSGGGNTEAFF. The CDR3 DNA follows: TGTGCCAGCAGTGGGGGGGGGAACACTGAAGCTTTCTTT.

V and J are TRBV7-3 and TRBJ2-1; 7 nucleotides match TRBD2. CDR1 SGHTA and CDR2 FQGTGA come from the germline V gene. Trimming took 5 bases from V and 9 from J; bases not matched to a gene: 10. This CDR3 contains 14 residues. Here the CDR3 DNA reads TGTGCCAGCAGCCTGGGGGGGAGTAAGGGTGAGCAGTTCTTC. It translates to CASSLGGSKGEQFF.

This chain links TRBV2 with TRBJ1-1, with 11 positions matching TRBD1. CDR3 length equals 15 residues. Losses at the gene ends were 6 bases for V and 4 bases for J; bases not matched to a gene: 7. Per the germline V gene, CDR1 is SNHLY and CDR2 is FYNNEI. The CDR3 DNA sequence: TGTGCCAGCAGACGGGACAGGGGGAGGATCACTGAAGCTTTCTTT. It encodes CASRRDRGRITEAFF.

This chain uses TRBV4-1 with TRBJ2-3, with 7 bases aligning to TRBD1. This CDR3 is 15 amino acids long. CDR1 is MGHRA, CDR2 YSYEKL, per germline. The ends lost 0 bases at V and 4 bases at J; junction bases unmatched: 4. This chain's CDR3 is CASSQELRGPDTQYF. As DNA, the CDR3 is TGCGCCAGCAGCCAAGAGTTAAGGGGGCCAGATACGCAGTATTTT.

The chain uses TRBV11-2 and TRBJ2-3, with 9 bases aligning to TRBD1. Germline V gives CDR1 SGHAT, CDR2 FQNNGV. V lost 5 bases to trimming and J lost 1 base; unmatched junction nucleotides: 4. CDR3 length: 15 amino acids. CDR3 coding DNA: TGTGCCAGCAGCCCACGGACAGGGGGCACAGATACGCAGTATTTT. Its protein product is CASSPRTGGTDTQYF.

The chain uses TRBV5-6 and TRBJ1-5, with 8 bases aligning to TRBD1. CDR1 is SGHDT, CDR2 YYEEEE, per germline. J lost 4 bases, V lost 4 bases, and 7 bases had no gene match. The CDR3 has 15 residues. The CDR3 is CASSRTGGGNQPQHF. In DNA, the CDR3 is TGTGCCAGCAGCAGAACAGGGGGGGGGAATCAGCCCCAGCATTTT.

This rearrangement joins TRBV9 to TRBJ2-3; D gene unclear. Trimming removed 7 bases at V and 8 bases at J, with 11 bases between. The CDR3 spans 11 residues. Germline assignment: CDR1 SGDLS and CDR2 YYNGEE. CDR3 sequence (DNA): TGTGCCAGCTACCCTGCGAGTACGCAGTATTTT. It encodes CASYPASTQYF. Full variable domain (remainder filled in from reference TRBV9 and TRBJ2-3): DSGVTQTPKHLITATGQRVTLRCSPRSGDLSVYWYQQSLDQGLQFLIQYYNGEERAKGNILERFSAQQFPDLHSELNLSSLELGDSALYFCASYPASTQYFGPGTRLTVL.

This chain links TRBV11-2 with TRBJ2-7; 9 nucleotides agree with TRBD1. This CDR3 is built from 15 residues. The V and J ends lost 4 bases and 5 bases, in that order; junction bases with no gene match: 9. The germline gives CDR1 SGHAT, CDR2 FQNNGV. CDR3 nucleotides: TGTGCCAGCAGCTACCCGGGACAGGGCCGGAACGAGCAGTACTTC. It is translated as CASSYPGQGRNEQYF.

The chain recombines TRBV30 with TRBJ2-7; tentatively, D is TRBD1 (6 bases). The CDR3 covers 12 residues. Germline CDR1 GTSNPN, CDR2 SVGIG (reference sequence). Between the trimmed V and J ends, which lost 5 bases and 1 base, there was a span of 9 bases. CDR3 sequence reads: CAWGGQSYEQYF. In DNA, the CDR3 is TGTGCCTGGGGTGGACAGTCCTACGAGCAGTACTTC.

This clone was seen a handful of times. The chain recombines TRBV7-9 with TRBJ1-1; 7 positions agree with TRBD1. In germline, CDR1 is SEHNR, CDR2 FQNEAQ (reference sequence). The CDR3 has 15 residues. The trim removed 6 bases at V and 6 bases at J, leaving 13 bases unmatched. The chain's CDR3 is CASSFVAGGGAEAFF. Written as DNA, the CDR3 is TGTGCCAGCAGTTTCGTCGCAGGGGGAGGCGCTGAAGCTTTCTTT.

The J gene is TRBJ2-2, the V gene TRBV11-2; 13 nucleotides match TRBD2. The CDR3 is 19 amino acids. Germline CDR1 is SGHAT and CDR2 is FQNNGV. J was trimmed by 3 bases and V by 5 bases; bases with no gene match: 12. The CDR3 loop reads CASSPRTSGRGRDTGELFF. The CDR3 DNA is TGTGCCAGCAGCCCCCGGACTAGCGGGAGAGGTCGGGACACCGGGGAGCTGTTTTTT.

The sample holds one count of this clone. J is TRBJ1-1 and V is TRBV13, with TRBD1 matching 9 bases. J lost 0 bases, V lost 4 bases, and 6 bases had no gene match. CDR3 length: 16 amino acids. Germline assignment: CDR1 PRHDT and CDR2 FYEKMQ (reference sequence). The CDR3 sequence is CASSSKQGAMNTEAFF. The CDR3 bases are TGTGCCAGCAGCTCAAAACAGGGGGCGATGAACACTGAAGCTTTCTTT.

This clone was seen just once. The rearrangement links TRBV6-6 to TRBJ2-2; D is undetermined. This CDR3 comprises 13 residues. Trimming pared 5 bases from V and 5 bases from J, leaving 9 bases between. The germline gives CDR1 MNHNY, CDR2 SVGAGI (reference sequence). The CDR3 sequence is CASSLRGTGELFF. The CDR3 DNA follows: TGTGCCAGCAGTCTGCGAGGAACCGGGGAGCTGTTTTTT.

The rearrangement joins TRBV5-4 to TRBJ2-7, with 8 bases lining up with TRBD2. This CDR3 spans 16 amino acids. Germline V gives CDR1 SGHNT, CDR2 YYREEE (reference sequence). After removal of 4 bases from V and 2 bases from J, the junction contained 11 bases not matched to a gene. CDR3 coding DNA: TGTGCCAGCAGCCCGGGGGGGCTAGCGTCCACCTACGAGCAGTACTTC. Residues: CASSPGGLASTYEQYF.